This record covers a single T cell receptor (beta chain). V was trimmed by 6 bases and J by 4 bases, leaving 10 bases between them. There are 13 residues in the CDR3. Germline assignment: CDR1 WSHSY and CDR2 SAAADI. Generated by immunoSEQ multiplex PCR, the TCRdb table keeps only in-frame clones and is missing some. The data hold 70,000 to 95,000 clones, with approximately 80% observed a single time. The record originates from a study of blood T cell repertoires in COVID-19. This chain connects TRBV10-2 to TRBJ1-5; D might be TRBD1 (6 bases). The source of this sequence is a human donor in a cohort sampled during active COVID-19. The sequenced material came from peripheral blood. The CDR3 sequence: CASSPDRNQPQHF. The CDR3 DNA reads as TGCGCCAGCAGCCCGGACAGAAATCAGCCCCAGCATTTT.